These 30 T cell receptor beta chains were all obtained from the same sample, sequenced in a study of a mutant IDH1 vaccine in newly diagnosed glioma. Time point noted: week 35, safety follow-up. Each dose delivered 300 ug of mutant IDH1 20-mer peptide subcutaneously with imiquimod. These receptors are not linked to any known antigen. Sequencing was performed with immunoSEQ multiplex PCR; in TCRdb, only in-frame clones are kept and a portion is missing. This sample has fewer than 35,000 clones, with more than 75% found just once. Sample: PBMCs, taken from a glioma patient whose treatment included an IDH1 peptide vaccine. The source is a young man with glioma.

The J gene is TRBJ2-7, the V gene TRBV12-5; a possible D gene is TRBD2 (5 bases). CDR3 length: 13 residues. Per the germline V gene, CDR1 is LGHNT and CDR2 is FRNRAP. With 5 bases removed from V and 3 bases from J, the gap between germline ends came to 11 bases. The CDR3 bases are TGTGCTAGTGGTCTGGAGGAATTCTACGAGCAGTACTTC. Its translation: CASGLEEFYEQYF. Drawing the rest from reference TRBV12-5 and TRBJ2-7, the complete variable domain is DARVTQTPRHKVTEMGQEVTMRCQPILGHNTVFWYRQTMMQGLELLAYFRNRAPLDDSGMPKDRFSAEMPDATLATLKIQPSEPRDSAVYFCASGLEEFYEQYFGPGTRLTVT.

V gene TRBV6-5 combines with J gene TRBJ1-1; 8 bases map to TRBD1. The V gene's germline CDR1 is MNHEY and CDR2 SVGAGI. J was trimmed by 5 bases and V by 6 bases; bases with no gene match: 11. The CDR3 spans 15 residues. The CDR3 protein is CASSPGQGGETEAFF. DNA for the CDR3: TGTGCCAGCAGCCCCGGACAGGGTGGAGAGACTGAAGCTTTCTTT.

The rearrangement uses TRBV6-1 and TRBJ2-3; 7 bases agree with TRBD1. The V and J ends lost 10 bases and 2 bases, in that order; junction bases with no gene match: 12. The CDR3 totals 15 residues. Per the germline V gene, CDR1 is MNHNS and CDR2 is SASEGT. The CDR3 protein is CAIRQGARFTDTQYF. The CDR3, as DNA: TGTGCCATACGACAGGGCGCGAGGTTCACAGATACGCAGTATTTT.

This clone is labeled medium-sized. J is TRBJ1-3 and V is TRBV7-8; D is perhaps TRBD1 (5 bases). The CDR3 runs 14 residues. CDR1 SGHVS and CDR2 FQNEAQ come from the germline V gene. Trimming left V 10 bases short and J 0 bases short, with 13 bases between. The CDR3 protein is CAILIDSSGNTIYF. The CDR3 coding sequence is TGTGCCATCCTTATTGACAGCTCTGGAAACACCATATATTTT.

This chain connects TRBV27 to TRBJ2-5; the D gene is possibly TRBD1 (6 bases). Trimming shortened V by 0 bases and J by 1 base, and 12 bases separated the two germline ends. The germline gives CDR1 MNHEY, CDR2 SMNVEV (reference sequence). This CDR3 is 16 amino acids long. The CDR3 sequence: CASSLSTGPPQETQYF. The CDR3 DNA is TGTGCCAGCAGTTTATCTACAGGGCCCCCCCAAGAGACCCAGTACTTC.

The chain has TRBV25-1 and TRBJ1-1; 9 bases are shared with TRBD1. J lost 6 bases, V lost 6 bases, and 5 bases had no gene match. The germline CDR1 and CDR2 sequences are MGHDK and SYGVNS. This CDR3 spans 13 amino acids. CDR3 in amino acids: CASSLGTGSEAFF. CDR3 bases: TGTGCCAGCAGCCTCGGGACAGGGTCTGAAGCTTTCTTT.

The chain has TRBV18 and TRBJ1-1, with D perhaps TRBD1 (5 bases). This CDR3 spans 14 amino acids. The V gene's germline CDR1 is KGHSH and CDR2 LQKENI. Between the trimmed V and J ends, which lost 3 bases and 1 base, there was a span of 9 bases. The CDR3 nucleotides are TGTGCCAGCTCACCCGGACACTCGAACACTGAAGCTTTCTTT. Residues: CASSPGHSNTEAFF.

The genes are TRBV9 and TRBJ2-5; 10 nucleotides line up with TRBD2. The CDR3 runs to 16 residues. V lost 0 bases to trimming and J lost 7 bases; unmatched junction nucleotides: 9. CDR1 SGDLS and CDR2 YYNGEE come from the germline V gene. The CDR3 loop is CASSVEGLALRGTQYF. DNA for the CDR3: TGTGCCAGCAGCGTAGAGGGACTAGCGTTGCGGGGGACCCAGTACTTC. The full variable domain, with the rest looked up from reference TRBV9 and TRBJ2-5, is DSGVTQTPKHLITATGQRVTLRCSPRSGDLSVYWYQQSLDQGLQFLIQYYNGEERAKGNILERFSAQQFPDLHSELNLSSLELGDSALYFCASSVEGLALRGTQYFGPGTRLLVL.

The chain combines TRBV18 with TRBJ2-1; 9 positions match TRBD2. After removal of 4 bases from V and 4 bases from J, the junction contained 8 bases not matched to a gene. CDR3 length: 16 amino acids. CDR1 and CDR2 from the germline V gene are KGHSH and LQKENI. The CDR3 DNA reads TGTGCCAGCTCACGGCGGGCTAGCGGGACGTACAATGAGCAGTTCTTC. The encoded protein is CASSRRASGTYNEQFF.

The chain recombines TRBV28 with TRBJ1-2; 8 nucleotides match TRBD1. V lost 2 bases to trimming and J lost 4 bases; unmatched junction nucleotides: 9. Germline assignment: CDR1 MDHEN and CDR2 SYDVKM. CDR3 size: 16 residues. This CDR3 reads CASSLHPRDRSYGYTF. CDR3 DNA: TGTGCCAGCAGTTTACATCCCCGGGACAGGTCCTATGGCTACACCTTC.

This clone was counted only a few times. CDR3 sequence: CASSWGQGAPGYTF. The CDR3 DNA sequence: TGTGCCAGCAGCTGGGGACAGGGGGCGCCTGGCTACACCTTC. The chain carries TRBV11-2 and TRBJ1-2; 12 nucleotides align to TRBD1. The CDR3 consists of 14 residues. The junction had 4 bases not matched to a gene; V was cut back by 4 bases and J by 7 bases. Germline V lookup: CDR1 SGHAT, CDR2 FQNNGV.

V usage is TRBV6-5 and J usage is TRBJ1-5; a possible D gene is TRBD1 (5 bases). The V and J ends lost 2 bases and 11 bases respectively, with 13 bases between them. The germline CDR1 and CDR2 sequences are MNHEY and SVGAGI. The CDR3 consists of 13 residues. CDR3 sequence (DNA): TGTGCCAGCAGTTACCTGGACGGGGCATCCCAGCATTTT. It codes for CASSYLDGASQHF.

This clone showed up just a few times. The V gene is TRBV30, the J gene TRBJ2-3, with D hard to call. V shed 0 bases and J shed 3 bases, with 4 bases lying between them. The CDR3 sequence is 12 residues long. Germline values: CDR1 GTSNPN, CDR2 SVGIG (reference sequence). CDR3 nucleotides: TGTGCCTGGAGTGTACCTACAGATACGCAGTATTTT. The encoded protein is CAWSVPTDTQYF.

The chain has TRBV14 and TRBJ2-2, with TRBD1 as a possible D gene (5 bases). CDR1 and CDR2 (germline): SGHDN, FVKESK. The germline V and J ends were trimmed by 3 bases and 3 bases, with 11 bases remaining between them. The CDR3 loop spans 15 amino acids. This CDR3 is CASSHTGYYTGELFF. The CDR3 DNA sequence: TGTGCCAGCAGCCACACAGGTTATTACACCGGGGAGCTGTTTTTT. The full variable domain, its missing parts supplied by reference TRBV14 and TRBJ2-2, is EAGVTQFPSHSVIEKGQTVTLRCDPISGHDNLYWYRRVMGKEIKFLLHFVKESKQDESGMPNNRFLAERTGGTYSTLKVQPAELEDSGVYFCASSHTGYYTGELFFGEGSRLTVL.

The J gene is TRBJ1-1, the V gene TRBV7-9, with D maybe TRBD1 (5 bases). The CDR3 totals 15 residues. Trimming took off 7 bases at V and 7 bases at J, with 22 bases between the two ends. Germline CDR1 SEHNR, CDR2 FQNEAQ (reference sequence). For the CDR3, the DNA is TGTGCCAGCACCTACAAGTGGGGGGAAGCCCATGAAGCTTTCTTT. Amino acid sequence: CASTYKWGEAHEAFF.

The CDR3 nucleotides read TGTGCCAGTAGTATAGGACAGGTCCACAATGAGCAGTTCTTC. Amino acids: CASSIGQVHNEQFF. J is TRBJ2-1 and V is TRBV19; weak D call: TRBD1 (6 bases). The CDR3 is 14 residues long. Trimming left V 1 base short and J 5 bases short, with 9 bases between. Germline values: CDR1 LNHDA, CDR2 SQIVND (reference sequence).

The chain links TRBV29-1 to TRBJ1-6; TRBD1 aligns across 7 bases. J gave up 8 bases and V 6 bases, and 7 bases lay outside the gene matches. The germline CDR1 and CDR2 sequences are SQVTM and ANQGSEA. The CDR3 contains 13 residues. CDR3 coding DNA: TGCAGCGTGCGGGACAGTCATGATTCACCCCTCCACTTT. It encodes CSVRDSHDSPLHF.

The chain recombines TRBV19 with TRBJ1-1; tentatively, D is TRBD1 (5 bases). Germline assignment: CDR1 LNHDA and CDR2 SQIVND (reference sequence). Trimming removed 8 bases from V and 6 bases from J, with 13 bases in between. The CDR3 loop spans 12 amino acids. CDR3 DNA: TGTGCCAGTGGTCAGGGTTTGGCTGAAGCTTTCTTT. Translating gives CASGQGLAEAFF.

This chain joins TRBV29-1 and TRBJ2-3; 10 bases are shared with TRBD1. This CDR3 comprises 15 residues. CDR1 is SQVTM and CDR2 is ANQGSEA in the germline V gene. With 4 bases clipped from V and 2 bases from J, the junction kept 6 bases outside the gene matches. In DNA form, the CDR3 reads TGCAGCGTTGCGGCGGGACAGGGGTACACAGATACGCAGTATTTT. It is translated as CSVAAGQGYTDTQYF.

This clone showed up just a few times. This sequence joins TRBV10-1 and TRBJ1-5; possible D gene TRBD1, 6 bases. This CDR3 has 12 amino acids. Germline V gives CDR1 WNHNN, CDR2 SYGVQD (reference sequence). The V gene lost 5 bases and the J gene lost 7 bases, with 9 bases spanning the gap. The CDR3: CASSTGSQPQHF. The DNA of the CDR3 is TGCGCCAGCAGTACAGGGAGCCAGCCCCAGCATTTT.

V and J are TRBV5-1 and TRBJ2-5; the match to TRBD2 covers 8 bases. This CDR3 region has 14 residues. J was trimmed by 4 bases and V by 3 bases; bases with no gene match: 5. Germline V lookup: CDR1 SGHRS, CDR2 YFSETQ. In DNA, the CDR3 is TGCGCCAGCAGCTCCCGGGAGGGTGCAGAGACCCAGTACTTC. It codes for CASSSREGAETQYF.

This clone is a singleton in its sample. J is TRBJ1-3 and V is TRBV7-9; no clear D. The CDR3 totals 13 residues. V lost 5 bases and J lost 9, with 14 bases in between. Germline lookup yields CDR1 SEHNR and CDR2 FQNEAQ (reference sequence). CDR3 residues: CASSPGASGTIYF. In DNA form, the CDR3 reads TGTGCCAGCAGCCCAGGTGCTTCGGGCACCATATATTTT.

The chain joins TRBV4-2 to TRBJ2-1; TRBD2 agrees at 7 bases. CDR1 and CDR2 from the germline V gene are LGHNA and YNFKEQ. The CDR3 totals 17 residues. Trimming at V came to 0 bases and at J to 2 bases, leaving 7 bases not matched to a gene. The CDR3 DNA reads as TGTGCCAGCAGCCAAGATGGGGGGGACTCGACCTACAATGAGCAGTTCTTC. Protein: CASSQDGGDSTYNEQFF.

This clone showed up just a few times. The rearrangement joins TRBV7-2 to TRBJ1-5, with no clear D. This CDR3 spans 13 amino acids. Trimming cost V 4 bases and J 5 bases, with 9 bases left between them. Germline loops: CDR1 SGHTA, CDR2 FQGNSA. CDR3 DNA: TGTGCCAGCAGCTCGCACCGGGATCAGCCCCAGCATTTT. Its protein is CASSSHRDQPQHF.

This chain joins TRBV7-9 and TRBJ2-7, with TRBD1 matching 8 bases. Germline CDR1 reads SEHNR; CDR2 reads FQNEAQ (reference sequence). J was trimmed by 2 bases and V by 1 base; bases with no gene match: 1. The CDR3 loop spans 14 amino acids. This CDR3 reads CASSLVDRAYEQYF. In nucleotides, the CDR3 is TGTGCCAGCAGCTTAGTGGACAGGGCCTACGAGCAGTACTTC.

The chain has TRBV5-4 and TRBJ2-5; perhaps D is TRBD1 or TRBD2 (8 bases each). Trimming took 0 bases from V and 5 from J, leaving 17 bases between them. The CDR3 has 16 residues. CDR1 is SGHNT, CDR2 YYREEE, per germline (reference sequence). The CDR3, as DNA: TGTGCCAGCAGCTTGGGTAGTAGCGGGACAGGTGAGACCCAGTACTTC. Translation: CASSLGSSGTGETQYF. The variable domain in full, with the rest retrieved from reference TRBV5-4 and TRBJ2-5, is ETGVTQSPTHLIKTRGQQVTLRCSSQSGHNTVSWYQQALGQGPQFIFQYYREEENGRGNFPPRFSGLQFPNYSSELNVNALELDDSALYLCASSLGSSGTGETQYFGPGTRLLVL.

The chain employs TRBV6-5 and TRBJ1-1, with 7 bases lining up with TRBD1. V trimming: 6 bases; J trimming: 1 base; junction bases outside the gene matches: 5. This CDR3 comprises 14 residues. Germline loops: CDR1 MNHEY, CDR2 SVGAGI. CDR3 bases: TGTGCCAGCAGACCGGGACAGACGAACACTGAAGCTTTCTTT. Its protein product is CASRPGQTNTEAFF.

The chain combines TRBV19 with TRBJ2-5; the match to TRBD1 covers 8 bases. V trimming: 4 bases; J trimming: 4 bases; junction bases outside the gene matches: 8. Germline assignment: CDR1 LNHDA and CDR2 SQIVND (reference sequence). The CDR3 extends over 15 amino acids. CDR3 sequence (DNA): TGTGCCAGTAGTAACAGGGGGGTCGAGCGAGAGACCCAGTACTTC. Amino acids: CASSNRGVERETQYF.

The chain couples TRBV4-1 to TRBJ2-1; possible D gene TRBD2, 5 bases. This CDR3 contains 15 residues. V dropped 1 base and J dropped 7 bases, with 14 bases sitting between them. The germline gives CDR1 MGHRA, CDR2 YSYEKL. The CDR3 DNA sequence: TGCGCCAGCAGCCAAGTGAGTAGGGAGAGGAATGAGCAGTTCTTC. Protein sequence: CASSQVSRERNEQFF.

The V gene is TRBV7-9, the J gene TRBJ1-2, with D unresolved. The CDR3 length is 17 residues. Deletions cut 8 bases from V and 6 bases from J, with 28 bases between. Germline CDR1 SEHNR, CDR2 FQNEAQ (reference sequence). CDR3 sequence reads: CASSQPLRSRASDGYTF. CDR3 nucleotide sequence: TGTGCCAGCTCCCAACCCCTTCGAAGTAGGGCAAGTGATGGCTACACCTTC.